This TCR beta chain was recovered during a study of blood T cell repertoires in COVID-19. Study-wide background: Sample material is recorded as cDNA or gDNA derived from T cells, B-cell-depleted T cells, or PBMCs.

The study recruited people aged roughly 18 to 95 years across around 24 US areas. Cohorts were assigned according to the clinical history that participants reported. Up to 2 weeks before entering the study, exposed participants had met a COVID-19 case. Trimming removed 3 bases from V and 4 bases from J, with 14 bases in between. CDR1 and CDR2 from the germline V gene are SGDLS and YYNGEE. This CDR3 has 15 residues. The table came from immunoSEQ multiplex PCR; TCRdb's copy has only in-frame clones and leaves some out. Here the sample spans hundreds of thousands of clones, around 84% being singletons. The receptor comes from a woman under 40 who had been exposed to COVID-19. The rearrangement links TRBV9 to TRBJ2-1, with D unclear. The sequenced sample consisted of PBMCs or T cells enriched from blood (not recorded which). CDR3: CASSDGITVYNEQFF. The CDR3, as DNA: TGTGCCAGCAGCGACGGTATCACCGTTTACAATGAGCAGTTCTTC.